Reported below is one TCR beta chain. Amplification of TCR beta CDR3 regions used RNA as the template. HTBI primers were employed in a first-round RT-PCR of the TCR CDR3. TCRdb processed the multiplex PCR reads anew with MiXCR; each CDR3 protein has one entry. The data contain hundreds of thousands of distinct CDR3 sequences, 15% to 20% of them singletons. The germline V and J ends were trimmed by 2 bases and 8 bases, with 19 bases remaining between them. This CDR3 comprises 15 residues. Germline CDR1 SGHRS, CDR2 YFSETQ. This entry belongs to a study of T cells in Graves' hyperthyroidism and ophthalmopathy.

V is TRBV5-1 and J is TRBJ1-2; maybe TRBD1 (6 bases). The sequencing sample was made of blood. The TCR originated in a man aged 40-49 years with Graves' ophthalmopathy. The CDR3, as DNA: TGCGCCAGCAGCTTAACTAGCAGGGGTTCGTCCGGCTACACCTTC. It encodes CASSLTSRGSSGYTF. Based on the CDR3 plus reference TRBV5-1 and TRBJ1-2, the full variable domain is KAGVTQTPRYLIKTRGQQVTLSCSPISGHRSVSWYQQTPGQGLQFLFEYFSETQRNKGNFPGRFSGRQFSNSRSEMNVSTLELGDSALYLCASSLTSRGSSGYTFGSGTRLTVV.